This entry describes one T cell receptor beta chain. Its antigen is not identified. The record originates from a study of cytomegalovirus exposure and HLA in healthy donors. Trimming cost V 2 bases and J 0 bases; bases outside gene matches: 15. Germline loops: CDR1 MDHEN, CDR2 SYDVKM. This CDR3 is built from 21 residues. In the PCR, 60 Vbeta and 13 Jbeta primers were used. The data were produced by immunoSEQ multiplex PCR, yet TCRdb's version contains in-frame clones alone and is incomplete. Found here are under 200,000 clones, around 84% of them singletons; the top ten hold approximately 3.1%. Notes on the study in general: The likely origin of a cluster of highly shared sequence variants was a sequencing artifact. Owing to their indistinguishability, certain V segments, notably TRBV6-2 and TRBV6-3, were excluded.

The chain employs TRBV28 and TRBJ2-1; 11 bases map to TRBD2. The clonotype originates from a woman aged 40 to 49 in good health and CMV-seronegative. Sequenced material: PBMCs. CDR3 bases: TGTGCCAGCAGTTTAAGGAGGGGACTGGGACTAGCGGTTAGCTCCTACAATGAGCAGTTCTTC. Translated, it gives CASSLRRGLGLAVSSYNEQFF.